This T cell receptor beta chain was found in a study of blood T cell repertoires in COVID-19. Study-wide background: Sample material is recorded as cDNA or gDNA derived from T cells, B-cell-depleted T cells, or PBMCs.

The CDR3 extends over 12 amino acids. V lost 6 bases and J 5 bases, leaving 10 bases between the germline ends. CDR1 is MDHEN, CDR2 SYDVKM, per germline. Original methodology: Counts of nucleated cells, estimated from reference gene primer amplification, were obtained. The assay was immunoSEQ multiplex PCR, and TCRdb's table has in-frame clones only and misses some. V and J calls plus clone size are reproduced from that table; the DNA served to infer D and trimming. The sample includes 90,000 to 110,000 clones, 65% to 90% of them seen just once. This clone was seen a few times. The TCR was taken from a man aged 50 to 59 with acute or convalescent COVID-19. The rearrangement uses TRBV28 and TRBJ1-1; D call uncertain. The material sequenced was peripheral blood. The chain's CDR3 is CASRKWQTEAFF. The CDR3 DNA reads as TGTGCCAGCAGGAAATGGCAAACTGAAGCTTTCTTT.